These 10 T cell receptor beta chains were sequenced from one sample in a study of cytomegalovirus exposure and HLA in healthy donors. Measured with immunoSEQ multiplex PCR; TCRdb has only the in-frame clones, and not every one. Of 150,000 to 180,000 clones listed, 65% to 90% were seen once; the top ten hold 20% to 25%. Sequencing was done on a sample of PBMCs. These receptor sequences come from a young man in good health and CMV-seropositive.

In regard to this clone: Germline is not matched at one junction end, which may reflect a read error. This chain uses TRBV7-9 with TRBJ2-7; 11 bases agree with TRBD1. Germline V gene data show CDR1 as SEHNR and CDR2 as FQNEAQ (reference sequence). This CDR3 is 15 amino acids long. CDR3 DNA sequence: TGTGCCAGCAGGTTAGGGACAGGGGGAAACTACGAGCAGTACTTC. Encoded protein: CASRLGTGGNYEQYF.

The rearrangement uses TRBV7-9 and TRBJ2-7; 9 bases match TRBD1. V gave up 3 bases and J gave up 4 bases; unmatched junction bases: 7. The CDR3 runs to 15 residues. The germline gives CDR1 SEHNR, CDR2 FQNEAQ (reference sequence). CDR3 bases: TGTGCCAGCAGCTTTAGGACAGGGGAGAGGTACGAGCAGTACTTC. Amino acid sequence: CASSFRTGERYEQYF.

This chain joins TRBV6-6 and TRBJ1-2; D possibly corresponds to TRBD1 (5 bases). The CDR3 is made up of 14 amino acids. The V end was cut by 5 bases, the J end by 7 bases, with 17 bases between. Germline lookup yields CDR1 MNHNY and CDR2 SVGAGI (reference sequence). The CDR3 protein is CASSNTGGGAGYTF. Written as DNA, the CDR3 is TGTGCCAGCAGTAACACGGGGGGTGGTGCTGGCTACACCTTC.

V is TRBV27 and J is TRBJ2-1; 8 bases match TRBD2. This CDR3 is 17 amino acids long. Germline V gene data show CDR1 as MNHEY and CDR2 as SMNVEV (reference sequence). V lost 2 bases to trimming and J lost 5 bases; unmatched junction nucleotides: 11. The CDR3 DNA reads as TGTGCCAGCAGTTTACGTCAAGCGGGAGCGAAGGACAATGAGCAGTTCTTC. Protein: CASSLRQAGAKDNEQFF.

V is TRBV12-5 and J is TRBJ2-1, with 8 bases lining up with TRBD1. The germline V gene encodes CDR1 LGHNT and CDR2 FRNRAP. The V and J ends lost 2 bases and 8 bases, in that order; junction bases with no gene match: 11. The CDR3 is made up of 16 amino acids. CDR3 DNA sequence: TGTGCTAGTGGTTTGTCGGACGGCAGGGGGCGGTATGAGCAGTTCTTC. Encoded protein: CASGLSDGRGRYEQFF.

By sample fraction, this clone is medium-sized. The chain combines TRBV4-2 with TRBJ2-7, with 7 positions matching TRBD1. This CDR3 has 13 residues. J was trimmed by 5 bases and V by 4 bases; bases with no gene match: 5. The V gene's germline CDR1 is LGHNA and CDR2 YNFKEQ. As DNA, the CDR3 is TGTGCCAGCAGCCCGAACAGGGGTAACGAGCAGTACTTC. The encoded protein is CASSPNRGNEQYF.

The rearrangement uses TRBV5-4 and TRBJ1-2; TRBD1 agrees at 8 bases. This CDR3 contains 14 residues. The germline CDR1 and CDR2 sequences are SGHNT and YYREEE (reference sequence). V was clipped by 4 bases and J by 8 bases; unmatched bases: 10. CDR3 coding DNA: TGTGCCAGCAGCCTTCCGACAGGGGAGAGGGGCTACACCTTC. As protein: CASSLPTGERGYTF.

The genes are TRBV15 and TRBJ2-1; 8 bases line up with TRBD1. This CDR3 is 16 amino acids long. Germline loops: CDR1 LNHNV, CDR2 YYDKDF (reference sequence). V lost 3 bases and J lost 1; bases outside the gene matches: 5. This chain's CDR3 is CATSRVTGGSYNEQFF. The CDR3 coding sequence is TGTGCCACCAGCAGGGTCACAGGGGGGTCCTACAATGAGCAGTTCTTC.

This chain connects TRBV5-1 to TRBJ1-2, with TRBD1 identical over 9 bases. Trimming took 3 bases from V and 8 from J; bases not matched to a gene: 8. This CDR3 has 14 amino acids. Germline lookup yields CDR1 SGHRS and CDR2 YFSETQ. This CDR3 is CASSSDRGSRGYTF. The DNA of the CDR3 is TGCGCCAGCAGCTCGGACAGGGGCTCGCGGGGCTACACCTTC.

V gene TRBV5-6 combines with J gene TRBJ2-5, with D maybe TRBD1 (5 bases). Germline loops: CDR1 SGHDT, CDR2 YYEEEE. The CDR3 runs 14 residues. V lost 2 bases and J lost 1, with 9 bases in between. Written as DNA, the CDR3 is TGTGCCAGCAGCTTTCGACAGCTCCAAGAGACCCAGTACTTC. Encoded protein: CASSFRQLQETQYF.